What follows are 26 T cell receptor beta chains derived from one specimen sequenced in a study of blood T cell repertoires in COVID-19 (TCRdb year 2020). Library generation was performed with the immunoSEQ multiplex PCR assay. The immuneACCESS repertoire file appears here via TCRdb, limited to in-frame rearrangements. These files lack a portion of the clones; in checked studies, under half of the deficit traces to unresolved V genes, and the cause of the others is not known. The table for this sample lists roughly 41,000 clones; 90% of them were counted only once. The top ten clones comprise about 25% of the sample. The sequencing sample was made of peripheral blood. Receptors were obtained from a man aged 55 to 70 with active or convalescent COVID-19.

This chain uses TRBV7-9 with TRBJ2-7; D is possibly TRBD2 (6 bases). Germline V lookup: CDR1 SEHNR, CDR2 FQNEAQ (reference sequence). The CDR3 extends over 14 amino acids. V lost 6 bases and J lost 6, with 18 bases in between. CDR3 coding DNA: TGTGCCAGCAGTATGGAGGGACTTTTCTCCGAGCAGTACTTC. It specifies CASSMEGLFSEQYF.

V usage is TRBV6-2 or TRBV6-3 and J usage is TRBJ2-3; D is perhaps TRBD2 (6 bases). Trimming pared 6 bases from V and 4 bases from J, leaving 11 bases between. The CDR3 consists of 13 residues. Germline CDR1 is MNHEY and CDR2 is SVGEGT. The DNA for the CDR3 is TGTGCCAGCAGCTCCAGACTAGCAGATACGCAGTATTTT. It translates to CASSSRLADTQYF.

The chain recombines TRBV3-1 (or the pseudogene TRBV3-2) with TRBJ1-4; 9 bases fit TRBD1. Germline lookup yields CDR1 LGHDT and CDR2 YNNKEL (reference sequence). V lost 1 base and J lost 7; bases outside the gene matches: 13. The CDR3 length is 18 residues. The CDR3 region is CASSQAKQGAPTSEKLFF. The CDR3 DNA reads TGTGCCAGCAGCCAAGCTAAACAGGGGGCGCCCACTTCTGAAAAACTGTTTTTT.

This clone was seen a single time. CDR3 protein: CASSLPGLAGGPDTQYF. In DNA, the CDR3 is TGCGCCAGCAGCTTGCCCGGGCTAGCGGGAGGCCCCGATACGCAGTATTTT. The rearrangement joins TRBV5-1 to TRBJ2-3; 11 nucleotides match TRBD2. The germline gives CDR1 SGHRS, CDR2 YFSETQ. The trim removed 1 base at V and 6 bases at J, leaving 10 bases unmatched. The CDR3 covers 17 residues.

The rearrangement joins TRBV19 to TRBJ2-7; D is undetermined. This CDR3 has 14 residues. Germline V gene sequence: CDR1 LNHDA, CDR2 SQIVND (reference sequence). Deletions cut 5 bases from V and 2 bases from J, with 13 bases between. The CDR3 bases are TGTGCCAGTAGTTATAGCTCATTTCCCTACGAGCAGTACTTC. The encoded protein is CASSYSSFPYEQYF.

The V call is TRBV9, the J call TRBJ2-2; D gene unclear. The CDR3 has 14 residues. V lost 1 base and J lost 6, with 10 bases in between. The germline V gene encodes CDR1 SGDLS and CDR2 YYNGEE. CDR3 in DNA: TGTGCCAGCAGCGTATCCCAGCGTGCCGGGGAGCTGTTTTTT. Translated, it gives CASSVSQRAGELFF.

The chain combines TRBV19 with TRBJ2-1; 12 bases fit TRBD2. The CDR3 totals 16 residues. From germline, CDR1 is LNHDA and CDR2 SQIVND (reference sequence). V trimming: 3 bases; J trimming: 5 bases; junction bases outside the gene matches: 5. The CDR3 coding sequence is TGTGCCAGTAGTATCCTAGCGGGAGGGCTCAACAATGAGCAGTTCTTC. Translated, it gives CASSILAGGLNNEQFF. The entire variable domain, with the rest obtained from reference TRBV19 and TRBJ2-1, is as follows: DGGITQSPKYLFRKEGQNVTLSCEQNLNHDAMYWYRQDPGQGLRLIYYSQIVNDFQKGDIAEGYSVSREKKESFPLTVTSAQKNPTAFYLCASSILAGGLNNEQFFGPGTRLTVL.

This clone showed up just once. This sequence joins TRBV19 and TRBJ2-1, with no clear D. V was cut by 3 bases and J by 4 bases, with 10 bases left in between. Germline V gives CDR1 LNHDA, CDR2 SQIVND (reference sequence). CDR3 length: 14 residues. The chain's CDR3 is CASSIQFLYNEQFF. As DNA, the CDR3 is TGTGCCAGTAGTATCCAGTTCCTTTACAATGAGCAGTTCTTC.

J is TRBJ2-7 and V is TRBV27; 11 nucleotides align to TRBD1. The CDR3 contains 15 residues. Germline V gene sequence: CDR1 MNHEY, CDR2 SMNVEV (reference sequence). V shed 5 bases, J shed 7 bases, and the junction held 10 bases outside the gene matches. The CDR3 coding sequence is TGTGCCAGCAGTCCCTGGACAGGGGGCGCGGGGGAGCAGTACTTC. It codes for CASSPWTGGAGEQYF.

CDR3 in DNA: TGCGCCAGCAGTGAGTCGCCAGGGGTGGTGAACACTGAAGCTTTCTTT. This codes for CASSESPGVVNTEAFF. The chain recombines TRBV10-1 with TRBJ1-1; weak D call: TRBD1 (6 bases). Trimming removed 0 bases at V and 0 bases at J, with 11 bases between. The CDR3 sequence is 16 residues long. The V gene's germline CDR1 is WNHNN and CDR2 SYGVQD (reference sequence).

The rearrangement uses TRBV5-1 and TRBJ2-3; 7 nucleotides align to TRBD1. V shed 4 bases, J shed 0 bases, and the junction held 14 bases outside the gene matches. Germline-derived CDR1 and CDR2 are SGHRS and YFSETQ. The CDR3 consists of 18 residues. CDR3 coding DNA: TGCGCCAGCAGCCGACCACCCCCGGGACAGCCAAGCACAGATACGCAGTATTTT. It encodes CASSRPPPGQPSTDTQYF.

The J gene is TRBJ1-5, the V gene TRBV6-6; a possible D gene is TRBD1 (6 bases). Trimming removed 5 bases from V and 6 bases from J, with 32 bases in between. CDR1 MNHNY and CDR2 SVGAGI come from the germline V gene (reference sequence). CDR3 length equals 20 residues. The CDR3 is CASSPGGQFLKNIGGQPQHF. CDR3 nucleotides: TGTGCCAGCAGTCCCGGCGGACAGTTCTTAAAAAATATTGGCGGTCAGCCCCAGCATTTT.

J is TRBJ2-3 and V is TRBV18; a weak D match, TRBD1 (6 bases). With 1 base removed from V and 6 bases from J, the gap between germline ends came to 14 bases. The germline gives CDR1 KGHSH, CDR2 LQKENI. CDR3 length: 15 residues. The CDR3 region is CASSPRQGTADTQYF. The CDR3, as DNA: TGTGCCAGCTCACCACGGCAGGGGACCGCCGATACGCAGTATTTT.

The rearrangement links TRBV24-1 to TRBJ1-5; 7 bases fit TRBD1. V shed 4 bases and J 4 bases; nucleotides not matched to a gene: 9. The V gene's germline CDR1 is KGHDR and CDR2 SFDVKD. The CDR3 has 16 amino acids. This chain's CDR3 is CATSDRTTGPNQPQHF. CDR3 DNA sequence: TGTGCCACCAGTGACCGGACGACAGGGCCGAATCAGCCCCAGCATTTT.

This clone was counted once. CDR3 nucleotide sequence: TGTGCCTGGGACCCCAGGGTTTCCTCTGGAAACACCATATATTTT. This gives the protein CAWDPRVSSGNTIYF. The chain has TRBV30 and TRBJ1-3; D is perhaps TRBD1 (5 bases). This CDR3 contains 15 residues. CDR1 and CDR2 (germline): GTSNPN, SVGIG (reference sequence). Trimming removed 5 bases at V and 0 bases at J, with 14 bases between.

The CDR3 spells CASSQGSWDWVKLPRSGNTIYF. DNA of the CDR3: TGTGCCAGCAGCCAAGGTAGCTGGGACTGGGTCAAATTACCTCGCTCTGGAAACACCATATATTTT. The chain links TRBV3-1 (or the pseudogene TRBV3-2) to TRBJ1-3; TRBD1 might be the D (5 bases). The germline V and J ends were trimmed by 1 base and 0 bases, with 28 bases remaining between them. The germline gives CDR1 LGHDT, CDR2 YNNKEL (reference sequence). This CDR3 spans 22 amino acids.

The chain joins TRBV18 to TRBJ2-4; TRBD1 matches at 10 bases. There are 17 residues in the CDR3. V lost 3 bases and J lost 1; bases outside the gene matches: 6. Germline loops: CDR1 KGHSH, CDR2 LQKENI. Here the CDR3 reads CASSPLDRGTAKNIQYF. The CDR3 coding sequence is TGTGCCAGCTCACCCTTGGACAGGGGGACGGCCAAAAACATTCAGTACTTC.

CDR3 nucleotides: TGTGCCAGCACCACCTCTAGCAGGAGCTCCTACAATGAGCAGTTCTTC. Its translation: CASTTSSRSSYNEQFF. The chain links TRBV27 to TRBJ2-1, with D tentatively TRBD2 (5 bases). The CDR3 totals 16 residues. From germline, CDR1 is MNHEY and CDR2 SMNVEV (reference sequence). V was clipped by 7 bases and J by 0 bases, with 16 bases between them.

The chain couples TRBV2 to TRBJ1-5, with D possibly TRBD1 on 5 matching bases. The CDR3 runs 13 residues. The germline gives CDR1 SNHLY, CDR2 FYNNEI. V was trimmed by 4 bases and J by 10 bases, leaving 14 bases between them. CDR3 loop: CASSGPSGSPQHF. In DNA form, the CDR3 reads TGTGCCAGCAGTGGGCCCTCAGGGTCCCCCCAGCATTTT.

V and J are TRBV19 and TRBJ2-5, with TRBD2 as a possible D gene (5 bases). V was shortened by 7 bases and J by 5 bases, with 14 bases between the two germline ends. Germline-derived CDR1 and CDR2 are LNHDA and SQIVND (reference sequence). This CDR3 region has 13 residues. CDR3 coding DNA: TGTGCCAGTACCTCACTAGGGCAGGAGACCCAGTACTTC. Its translation: CASTSLGQETQYF.

The genes are TRBV5-1 and TRBJ1-2, with TRBD1 identical over 12 bases. The V gene's germline CDR1 is SGHRS and CDR2 YFSETQ. The CDR3 runs to 16 residues. V gave up 4 bases and J gave up 3 bases; unmatched junction bases: 7. The CDR3 region is CASSNDRDRGHYGYTF. Here the CDR3 DNA reads TGCGCCAGCAGCAATGACCGGGACAGGGGGCACTATGGCTACACCTTC. Variable domain in full (rest from reference TRBV5-1 and TRBJ1-2): KAGVTQTPRYLIKTRGQQVTLSCSPISGHRSVSWYQQTPGQGLQFLFEYFSETQRNKGNFPGRFSGRQFSNSRSEMNVSTLELGDSALYLCASSNDRDRGHYGYTFGSGTRLTVV.

The chain carries TRBV12-3 or TRBV12-4 and TRBJ2-7; D is possibly TRBD1 (6 bases). The germline V and J ends were trimmed by 5 bases and 4 bases, with 12 bases remaining between them. The CDR3 length is 13 residues. CDR3 sequence (DNA): TGTGCCAGCAGTATACAGGACAGTTACGAGCAGTACTTC. Its translation: CASSIQDSYEQYF.

The chain joins TRBV7-3 to TRBJ2-1, with 15 bases identical to TRBD2. Germline lookup yields CDR1 SGHTA and CDR2 FQGTGA. V trimming: 5 bases; J trimming: 9 bases; junction bases outside the gene matches: 5. This CDR3 is 15 amino acids long. Here the CDR3 reads CASSPGTSGRFEQFF. The CDR3 region has the DNA TGTGCCAGCAGCCCCGGGACTAGCGGGAGGTTTGAGCAGTTCTTC.

This clone showed up just a few times. This chain joins TRBV5-1 and TRBJ1-4; D is perhaps TRBD1 (6 bases). The CDR3 has 15 residues. Germline V CDR1 and CDR2: SGHRS, YFSETQ. Trimming removed 0 bases from V and 7 bases from J, with 13 bases in between. The chain's CDR3 is CASSLEGDRREKLFF. CDR3 nucleotides: TGCGCCAGCAGCTTGGAGGGGGATAGGCGTGAAAAACTGTTTTTT.

This chain joins TRBV4-1 and TRBJ2-3; maybe TRBD2 (5 bases). Per germline, CDR1 MGHRA and CDR2 YSYEKL. The CDR3 has 15 residues. V lost 3 bases and J lost 2, with 12 bases in between. The CDR3 region is CASSHPSGLTDTQYF. As DNA, the CDR3 is TGCGCCAGCAGCCATCCCAGCGGACTCACAGATACGCAGTATTTT.

The V call is TRBV19, the J call TRBJ2-2, with D perhaps matching TRBD2 (5 bases). The CDR3 extends over 16 amino acids. V was clipped by 6 bases and J by 5 bases, with 19 bases between them. CDR1 and CDR2 from the germline V gene are LNHDA and SQIVND (reference sequence). For the CDR3, the DNA is TGTGCCAGTAGGCCTGGCTGGGAAGGGAGAACCGGGGAGCTGTTTTTT. Residues: CASRPGWEGRTGELFF.